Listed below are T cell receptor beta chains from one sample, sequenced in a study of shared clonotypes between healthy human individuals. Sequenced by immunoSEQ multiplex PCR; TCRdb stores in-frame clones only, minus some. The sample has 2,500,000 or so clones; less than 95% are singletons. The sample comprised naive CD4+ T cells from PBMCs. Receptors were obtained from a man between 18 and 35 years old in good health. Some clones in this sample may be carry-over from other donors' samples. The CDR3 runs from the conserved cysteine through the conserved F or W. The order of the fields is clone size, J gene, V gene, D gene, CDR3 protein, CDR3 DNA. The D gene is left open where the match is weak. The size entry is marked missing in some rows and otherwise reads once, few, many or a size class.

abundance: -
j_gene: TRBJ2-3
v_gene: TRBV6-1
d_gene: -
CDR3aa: CASASEEWSDTQYF
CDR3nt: TGTGCCAGCGCTAGCGAAGAGTGGTCAGATACGCAGTATTTT

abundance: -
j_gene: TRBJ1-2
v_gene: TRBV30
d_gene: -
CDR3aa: CAWSAPREGYGYTF
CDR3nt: TGTGCCTGGAGTGCCCCCAGGGAAGGGTATGGCTACACCTTC

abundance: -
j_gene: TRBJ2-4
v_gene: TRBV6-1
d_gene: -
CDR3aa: CASLRTPAAKNIQYF
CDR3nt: TGTGCCAGCCTACGGACACCAGCAGCCAAAAACATTCAGTACTTC

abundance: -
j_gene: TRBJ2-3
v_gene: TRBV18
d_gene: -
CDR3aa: CASSERPVDTQYF
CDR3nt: TGTGCCAGCTCCGAGAGGCCTGTGGATACGCAGTATTTT

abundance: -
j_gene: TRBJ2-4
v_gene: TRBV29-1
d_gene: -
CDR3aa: CSVDLAGAKNIQYF
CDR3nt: TGCAGCGTTGACCTAGCCGGAGCCAAAAACATTCAGTACTTC

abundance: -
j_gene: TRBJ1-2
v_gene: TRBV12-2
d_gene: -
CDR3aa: CASRLEGGAGHRGWDNHYGYTF
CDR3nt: TGTGCAAGTCGCTTAGAGGGGGGCGCGGGGCACAGAGGTTGGGACAACCACTATGGCTACACCTTC

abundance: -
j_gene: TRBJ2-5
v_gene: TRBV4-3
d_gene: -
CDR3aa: CASSIMYRDQETQYF
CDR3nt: TGCGCCAGCAGCATTATGTACAGGGACCAAGAGACCCAGTACTTC

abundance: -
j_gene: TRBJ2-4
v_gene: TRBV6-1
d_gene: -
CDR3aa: CASSVRVQNIQYF
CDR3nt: TGTGCCAGCAGTGTCCGTGTGCAAAACATTCAGTACTTC

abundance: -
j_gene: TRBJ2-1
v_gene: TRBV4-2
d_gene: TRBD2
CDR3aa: CASSQAGSSGTRNEQFF
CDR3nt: TGTGCCAGCAGCCAAGCAGGGTCTAGCGGGACACGGAATGAGCAGTTCTTC

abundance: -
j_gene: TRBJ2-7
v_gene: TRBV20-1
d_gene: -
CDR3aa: CSRRGSHEQYF
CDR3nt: TGCAGCCGGAGAGGATCCCACGAGCAGTACTTC

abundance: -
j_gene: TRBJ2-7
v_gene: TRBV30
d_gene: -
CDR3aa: CAWNQGLPYEQYF
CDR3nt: TGTGCCTGGAACCAGGGGTTACCCTACGAGCAGTACTTC

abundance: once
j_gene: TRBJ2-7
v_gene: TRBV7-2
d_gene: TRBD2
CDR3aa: CASSPVVAGAHEQYF
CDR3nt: TGTGCCAGCAGCCCGGTGGTAGCGGGAGCCCACGAGCAGTACTTC

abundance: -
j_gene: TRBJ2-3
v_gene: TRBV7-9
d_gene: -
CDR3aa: CASSLWAASTDTQYF
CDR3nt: TGTGCCAGCAGCCTATGGGCAGCTAGCACAGATACGCAGTATTTT

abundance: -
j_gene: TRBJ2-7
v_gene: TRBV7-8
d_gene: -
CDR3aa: CASSLAGLSYEQYF
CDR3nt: TGTGCCAGCAGCTTAGCCGGCCTCTCCTACGAGCAGTACTTC

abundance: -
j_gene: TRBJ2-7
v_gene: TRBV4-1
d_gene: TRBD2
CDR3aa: CASSQDLTSGRVWEQYF
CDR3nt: TGCGCCAGCAGCCAGGACCTTACTAGCGGGAGGGTGTGGGAGCAGTACTTC

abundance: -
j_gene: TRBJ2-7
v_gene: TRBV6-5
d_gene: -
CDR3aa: CASSTDRTPTLGQYF
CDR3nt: TGTGCCAGCAGTACCGACAGGACGCCAACCCTAGGGCAGTACTTC

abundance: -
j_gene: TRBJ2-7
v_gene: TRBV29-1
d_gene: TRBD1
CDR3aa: CSVEVTGAYEQYF
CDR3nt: TGCAGCGTTGAGGTCACAGGGGCCTACGAGCAGTACTTC

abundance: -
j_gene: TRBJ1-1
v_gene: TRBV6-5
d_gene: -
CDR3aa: CASSYEPNTEAFF
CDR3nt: TGTGCCAGCAGTTACGAACCGAACACTGAAGCTTTCTTT

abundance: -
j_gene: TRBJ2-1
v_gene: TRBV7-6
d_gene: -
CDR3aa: CASSQELAGEQFF
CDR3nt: TGTGCCAGCAGCCAGGAGTTGGCCGGTGAGCAGTTCTTC

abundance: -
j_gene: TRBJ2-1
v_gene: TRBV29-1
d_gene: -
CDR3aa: CSVHSGGRESYNEQFF
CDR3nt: TGCAGCGTACACTCCGGGGGGCGGGAGAGCTACAATGAGCAGTTCTTC

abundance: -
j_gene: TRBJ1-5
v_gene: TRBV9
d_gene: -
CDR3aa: CASSVDSGDQPQHF
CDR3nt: TGTGCCAGCAGCGTAGACTCGGGGGATCAGCCCCAGCATTTT

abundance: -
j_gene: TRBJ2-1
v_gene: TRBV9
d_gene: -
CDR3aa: CASSVEGRVAVVEQFF
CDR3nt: TGTGCCAGCAGCGTAGAGGGCAGGGTGGCTGTTGTTGAGCAGTTCTTC

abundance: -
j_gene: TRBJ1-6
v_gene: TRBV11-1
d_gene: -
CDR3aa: CASSLEVGSPLHF
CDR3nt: TGTGCCAGCAGCTTAGAAGTGGGATCACCCCTCCACTTT

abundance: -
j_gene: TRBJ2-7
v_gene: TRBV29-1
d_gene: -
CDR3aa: CSVGGLGEQYF
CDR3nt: TGCAGCGTTGGGGGTCTGGGGGAGCAGTACTTC

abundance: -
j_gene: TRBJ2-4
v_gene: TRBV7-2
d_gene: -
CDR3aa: CASSFSAKNIQYF
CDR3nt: TGTGCCAGCAGCTTTTCCGCCAAAAACATTCAGTACTTC

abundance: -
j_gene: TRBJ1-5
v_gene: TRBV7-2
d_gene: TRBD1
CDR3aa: CASSLDRGVNQPQHF
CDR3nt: TGTGCCAGCAGCTTAGACAGGGGGGTCAATCAGCCCCAGCATTTT

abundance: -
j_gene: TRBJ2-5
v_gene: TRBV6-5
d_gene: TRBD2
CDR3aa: CASSYRSGGQETQYF
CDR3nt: TGTGCCAGCAGTTACCGGAGCGGGGGACAAGAGACCCAGTACTTC

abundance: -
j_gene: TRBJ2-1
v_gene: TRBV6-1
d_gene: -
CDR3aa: CASSGGTLAYNEQFF
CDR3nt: TGTGCCAGCAGTGGCGGGACTCTTGCCTACAATGAGCAGTTCTTC

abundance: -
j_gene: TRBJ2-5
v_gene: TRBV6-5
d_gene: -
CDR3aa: CASSLWILEETQYF
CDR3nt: TGTGCCAGCAGTCTCTGGATCCTCGAAGAGACCCAGTACTTC

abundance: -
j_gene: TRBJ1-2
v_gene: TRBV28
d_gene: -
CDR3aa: CASDTEGGYTF
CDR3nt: TGTGCCAGCGATACGGAAGGGGGCTACACCTTC

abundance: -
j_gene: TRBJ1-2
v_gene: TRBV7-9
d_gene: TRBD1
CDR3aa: CASSYWDRENGYTF
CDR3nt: TGTGCCAGCAGCTATTGGGACAGGGAGAATGGCTACACCTTC

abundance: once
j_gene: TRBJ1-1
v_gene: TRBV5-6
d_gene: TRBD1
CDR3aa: CASSYRGVTEAFF
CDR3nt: TGTGCCAGCAGCTACAGGGGAGTCACTGAAGCTTTCTTT

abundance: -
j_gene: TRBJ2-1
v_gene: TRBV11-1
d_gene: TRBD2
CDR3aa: CASSMGLAVYNEQFF
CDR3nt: TGTGCCAGCAGCATGGGACTAGCGGTCTACAATGAGCAGTTCTTC

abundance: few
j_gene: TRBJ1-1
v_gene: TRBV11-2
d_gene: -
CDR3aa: CASSLTGTGNTEAFF
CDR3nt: TGTGCCAGCAGCTTAACCGGGACTGGGAACACTGAAGCTTTCTTT

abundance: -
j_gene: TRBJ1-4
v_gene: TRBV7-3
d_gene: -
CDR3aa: CASSPGGPGEKLFF
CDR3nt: TGTGCCAGCAGCCCTGGGGGGCCTGGTGAAAAACTGTTTTTT

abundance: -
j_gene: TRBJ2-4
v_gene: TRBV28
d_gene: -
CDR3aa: CATQGYTLAKNIQYF
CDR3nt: TGTGCCACCCAGGGGTACACCTTAGCCAAAAACATTCAGTACTTC

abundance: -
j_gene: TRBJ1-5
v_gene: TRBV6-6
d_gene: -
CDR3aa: CASSSSRGKIQPQHF
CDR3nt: TGTGCCAGCAGTTCGTCCAGGGGCAAGATACAGCCCCAGCATTTT

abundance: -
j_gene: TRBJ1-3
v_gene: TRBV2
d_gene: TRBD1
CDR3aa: CASSVLPGRGGNTIYF
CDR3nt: TGTGCCAGCAGTGTTCTTCCGGGCAGGGGGGGAAACACCATATATTTT

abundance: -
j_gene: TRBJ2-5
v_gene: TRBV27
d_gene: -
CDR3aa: CASSLRGAETQYF
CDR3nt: TGTGCCAGCAGTTTAAGGGGGGCTGAGACCCAGTACTTC

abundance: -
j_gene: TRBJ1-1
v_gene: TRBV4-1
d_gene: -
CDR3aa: CASSPRPSAEAFF
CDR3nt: TGCGCCAGCAGCCCAAGGCCCAGCGCTGAAGCTTTCTTT

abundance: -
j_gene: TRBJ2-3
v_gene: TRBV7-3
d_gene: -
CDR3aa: CASSLATDTQYF
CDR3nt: TGTGCCAGCAGCTTAGCCACAGATACGCAGTATTTT

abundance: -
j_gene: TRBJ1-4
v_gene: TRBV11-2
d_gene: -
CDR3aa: CASSPFRTNEKLFF
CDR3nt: TGTGCCAGCAGCCCCTTTCGAACTAATGAAAAACTGTTTTTT

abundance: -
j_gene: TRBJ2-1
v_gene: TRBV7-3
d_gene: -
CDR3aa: CASSLSRGPYNEQFF
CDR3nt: TGTGCCAGCAGCTTAAGTAGAGGGCCCTACAATGAGCAGTTCTTC

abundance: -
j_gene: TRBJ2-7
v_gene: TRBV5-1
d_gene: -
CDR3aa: CASSLGTPGEQYF
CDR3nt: TGCGCCAGCAGCTTGGGGACCCCTGGGGAGCAGTACTTC

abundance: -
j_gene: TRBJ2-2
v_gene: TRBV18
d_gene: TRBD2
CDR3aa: CASSPLTLAGGTGELFF
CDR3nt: TGTGCCAGCTCACCACTGACGCTAGCGGGAGGCACCGGGGAGCTGTTTTTT

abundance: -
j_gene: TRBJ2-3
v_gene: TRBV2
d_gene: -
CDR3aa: CASLPVGVDTDTQYF
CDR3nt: TGTGCCAGCCTCCCCGTTGGGGTTGACACAGATACGCAGTATTTT

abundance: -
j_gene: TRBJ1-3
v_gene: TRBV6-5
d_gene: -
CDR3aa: CASSYDSSSSGNTIYF
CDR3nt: TGTGCCAGCAGTTACGACAGTTCGAGCTCTGGAAACACCATATATTTT

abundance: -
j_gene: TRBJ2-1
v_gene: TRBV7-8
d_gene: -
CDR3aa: CASSRWNEQFF
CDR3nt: TGTGCCAGCAGCCGCTGGAATGAGCAGTTCTTC

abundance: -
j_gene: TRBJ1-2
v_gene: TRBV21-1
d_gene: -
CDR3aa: CARLPTRIGQGAAGGYTF
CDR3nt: TGTGCCAGACTCCCCACCCGGATCGGACAGGGGGCCGCCGGTGGCTACACCTTC

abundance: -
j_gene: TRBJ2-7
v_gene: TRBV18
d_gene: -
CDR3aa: CASSPDYEQYF
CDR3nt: TGTGCCAGCTCCCCTGACTACGAGCAGTACTTC

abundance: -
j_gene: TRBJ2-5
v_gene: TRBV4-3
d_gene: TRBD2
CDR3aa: CASSPGSGRSQETQYF
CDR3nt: TGCGCCAGCAGCCCTGGGAGCGGGAGGTCTCAAGAGACCCAGTACTTC

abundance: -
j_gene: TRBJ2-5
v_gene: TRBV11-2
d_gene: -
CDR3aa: CASSLDRASLRAQYF
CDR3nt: TGTGCCAGCAGCTTAGATAGAGCCAGTCTGAGGGCCCAGTACTTC

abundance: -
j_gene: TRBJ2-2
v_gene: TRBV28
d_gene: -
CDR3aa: CASRALGELFF
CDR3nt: TGTGCCAGCAGGGCGCTCGGGGAGCTGTTTTTT

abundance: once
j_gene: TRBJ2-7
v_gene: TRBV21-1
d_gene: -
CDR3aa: CASSKDGTGSYEQYF
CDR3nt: TGTGCCAGCAGCAAAGATGGGACAGGGAGTTACGAGCAGTACTTC